This T cell receptor (beta chain) is drawn from a study of response to subunit inactivated influenza vaccine. Details on this clonotype: What it recognizes is unknown. One end of the junction does not line up with germline, which may come from a read error.

TCRdb ran MiXCR on the RT-PCR reads and lists one entry per CDR3 protein. This sample carries about 480,000 distinct CDR3 sequences, over 9.5% of them seen once, and the ten largest clones take approximately 12%. Study outcomes and limitations: New T cells are recruited in small numbers by each seasonal influenza vaccination, according to the authors' suggestion.

This CDR3 contains 16 residues. The germline gives CDR1 MDHEN, CDR2 SYDVKM. The V gene is TRBV28, the J gene TRBJ2-7, with no clear D. The sample consisted of PBMCs from blood, taken roughly 48 days after vaccination. The clonotype comes from a man in his forties or fifties who received an inactivated influenza vaccine. The CDR3, as DNA: TGTGCCAGCAGATTATCCCTCGACGGCCACCTCTACGAGCAGTACTTC. Translated: CASRLSLDGHLYEQYF.